This passage covers 28 T cell receptor beta chains from one sample sequenced in a study of post-analysis software for immune sequencing data. Study-wide findings and caveats: When patients were compared with controls, about five TRBV segments were more frequent, TRBV5-6, TRBV5-1 and TRBV20-1 among them.

Incorporated into the TCR beta cDNA libraries were unique molecular identifiers, which served to reduce PCR and sequencing biases. Via MiXCR, TCRdb re-called the PCR reads, giving one row per CDR3 protein. The data contain roughly 670,000 distinct CDR3 sequences, 55% to 60% of them singletons. For these receptors, no antigen is known. Sequencing was carried out using blood. These receptors were collected from a girl aged 2-10 years with multiple sclerosis.

The rearrangement uses TRBV27 and TRBJ2-5; maybe TRBD2 (6 bases). The J call may not be correct, given that the DNA end is closer to TRBJ2-7. The CDR3 extends over 14 amino acids. CDR1 is MNHEY and CDR2 is SMNVEV in the germline V gene (reference sequence). For the CDR3, the DNA is TGTGCCAGCAGTTCTCGGACGGGACTCTACGAGCAGTACTTC. It is translated as CASSSRTGLYEQYF.

V usage is TRBV15 and J usage is TRBJ2-1; D not certain. Germline V gene data show CDR1 as LNHNV and CDR2 as YYDKDF (reference sequence). Trimming removed 0 bases from V and 5 bases from J, with 14 bases in between. CDR3 length: 16 amino acids. The CDR3 region is CATSRDGSLSDNEQFF. CDR3 nucleotides: TGTGCCACCAGCAGAGATGGCAGTTTGAGCGACAATGAGCAGTTCTTC.

This chain uses TRBV4-3 with TRBJ2-2, with D possibly being TRBD2 (5 bases). The length of the CDR3 is 17 residues. V shed 1 base and J shed 2 bases, with 14 bases lying between them. Per germline, CDR1 LGHNA and CDR2 YSLEER. The CDR3 is CASSQGGLAPNTGELFF. The CDR3 nucleotides are TGCGCCAGCAGCCAAGGAGGGCTAGCCCCAAACACCGGGGAGCTGTTTTTT.

This rearrangement joins TRBV6-2 or TRBV6-3 to TRBJ1-1, with 7 bases aligning to TRBD1. J was trimmed by 2 bases and V by 0 bases; bases with no gene match: 3. Germline V gives CDR1 MNHEY, CDR2 SVGEGT. The CDR3 length is 15 residues. Here the CDR3 reads CASSYSTGSNTEAFF. The CDR3 bases are TGTGCCAGCAGTTACTCGACAGGGTCAAACACTGAAGCTTTCTTT.

This clonotype was detected only a few times. The V call is TRBV20-1, the J call TRBJ2-1; TRBD1 or TRBD2 may be the D gene (5 bases each). V was pared by 6 bases and J by 5 bases, with 11 bases between. Germline lookup yields CDR1 DFQATT and CDR2 SNEGSKA (reference sequence). This CDR3 has 12 amino acids. CDR3 coding DNA: TGCAGTGCACTGGGACGACACAATGAGCAGTTCTTC. This codes for CSALGRHNEQFF.

The chain carries TRBV6-1 and TRBJ2-4; no clear D. Near its end, the DNA agrees better with TRBJ2-7, so the J call may be wrong. The CDR3 length is 14 residues. The germline CDR1 and CDR2 sequences are MNHNS and SASEGT. The CDR3 DNA reads TGTGCCAGCAGCGGCGGTGTTCCAATTGCCGAGCAGTACTTC. The encoded protein is CASSGGVPIAEQYF.

Here the CDR3 reads CASSSRGDGYGYTF. The CDR3 nucleotides are TGTGCCAGCAGCTCGAGGGGGGATGGCTATGGCTACACCTTC. This chain joins TRBV7-9 and TRBJ1-2; D perhaps matches TRBD1 (6 bases). Trimming shortened V by 4 bases and J by 4 bases, and 13 bases separated the two germline ends. Germline V gene sequence: CDR1 SEHNR, CDR2 FQNEAQ (reference sequence). This CDR3 has 14 residues.

Remarks on this clonotype: A much larger clone lies a single base off, so this may be a read error. The chain recombines TRBV20-1 with TRBJ2-4; tentatively, D is TRBD2 (6 bases). The J call is in doubt because the DNA end fits TRBJ2-7 better. The CDR3 totals 13 residues. Germline assignment: CDR1 DFQATT and CDR2 SNEGSKA (reference sequence). CDR3 in amino acids: CSARDVRDCEQYF. CDR3 nucleotides: TGCAGTGCTAGAGATGTACGGGACTGCGAGCAGTACTTC.

The chain recombines TRBV7-8 with TRBJ2-1; D is unresolved. The germline gives CDR1 SGHVS, CDR2 FQNEAQ. CDR3 length equals 15 residues. The V end was cut by 0 bases, the J end by 2 bases, with 8 bases between. CDR3 region: CASSLAALTYNEQFF. The CDR3 DNA sequence: TGTGCCAGCAGCTTAGCGGCCCTCACCTACAATGAGCAGTTCTTC.

This sequence joins TRBV20-1 and TRBJ2-1; the D call may be TRBD1 or TRBD2 (5 bases each). Trimming cost V 6 bases and J 4 bases, with 10 bases left between them. There are 12 residues in the CDR3. Germline V lookup: CDR1 DFQATT, CDR2 SNEGSKA (reference sequence). The CDR3 region is CSALGEYNEQFF. Written as DNA, the CDR3 is TGCAGTGCCTTGGGGGAATACAATGAGCAGTTCTTC.

The chain has TRBV7-2 and TRBJ2-1, with 9 bases lining up with TRBD1. The J call may be incorrect, as the DNA end agrees better with TRBJ2-7. CDR3 length: 15 amino acids. Germline V lookup: CDR1 SGHTA, CDR2 FQGNSA. CDR3 sequence reads: CASSYTGGASVKQYF. The CDR3, as DNA: TGTGCCAGCAGCTACACAGGGGGCGCCTCGGTCAAGCAGTACTTC.

This chain links TRBV14 with TRBJ2-4; D is uncertain. With the DNA end fitting TRBJ2-7 better, the J assignment may be wrong. CDR3 length equals 14 residues. CDR1 SGHDN and CDR2 FVKESK come from the germline V gene. CDR3 DNA sequence: TGTGCCAGCAGCCAAGTATCCGCGGTTGGCGAGCAGTACTTC. Its protein is CASSQVSAVGEQYF.

The CDR3 region has the DNA TGCAGTGCACGGCGGGACCCCGGGACTAGCTCGGGGACCCAGTACTTC. It is translated as CSARRDPGTSSGTQYF. The chain combines TRBV20-1 with TRBJ2-5; TRBD2 agrees at 9 bases. Germline loops: CDR1 DFQATT, CDR2 SNEGSKA (reference sequence). The CDR3 loop spans 16 amino acids. V dropped 6 bases and J dropped 7; count of bases not matched to a gene: 18.

The chain couples TRBV20-1 to TRBJ1-1; D ambiguous. CDR1 is DFQATT and CDR2 is SNEGSKA in the germline V gene (reference sequence). The V end lost 5 bases, the J end lost 10 bases, and 20 bases lay between the germline ends. The CDR3 sequence is 13 residues long. The CDR3, as DNA: TGCAGTGCTGCTCGGACCGGTGCTCGTGGAGCTTTCTTT. Protein product: CSAARTGARGAFF.

V gene TRBV9 combines with J gene TRBJ2-5; weak D call: TRBD1 (6 bases). Germline CDR1 and CDR2: SGDLS and YYNGEE. The CDR3 has 14 residues. The V gene lost 3 bases and the J gene lost 1 base, with 10 bases spanning the gap. CDR3 sequence: CASSGGRGQETQYF. CDR3 DNA sequence: TGTGCCAGCAGCGGGGGCAGGGGCCAAGAGACCCAGTACTTC.

For the CDR3, the DNA is TGCGCCAGCAGCCAAGTTCAGGGAGGAGATACGCAGTATTTT. Translated, it gives CASSQVQGGDTQYF. The genes are TRBV4-1 and TRBJ2-3; D might be TRBD2 (6 bases). The CDR3 has 14 amino acids. The germline V gene has CDR1 MGHRA and CDR2 YSYEKL. V shed 1 base and J shed 5 bases, with 10 bases lying between them.

V usage is TRBV4-1 and J usage is TRBJ1-2; tentatively, D is TRBD1 (5 bases). V was clipped by 4 bases and J by 5 bases, with 20 bases between them. The CDR3 contains 16 residues. The germline CDR1 and CDR2 sequences are MGHRA and YSYEKL. As DNA, the CDR3 is TGCGCCAGCAGCCTAACACAGGAAAAACCGGTGTATGGCTACACCTTC. This sequence encodes CASSLTQEKPVYGYTF.

Points on this clonotype: The junction differs from germline at one of its ends, possibly a read error. The genes are TRBV20-1 and TRBJ2-1; unclear D gene. CDR1 is DFQATT, CDR2 SNEGSKA, per germline (reference sequence). The CDR3 runs to 12 residues. The CDR3 DNA sequence: TGCAGTGCCAGAGGTGGTACGAATGAGCAGTTCTTC. This encodes CSARGGTNEQFF.

The V gene is TRBV6-2 or TRBV6-3, the J gene TRBJ1-1, with a possible D match to TRBD1 (5 bases). CDR1 is MNHEY, CDR2 SVGEGT, per germline. Trimming removed 2 bases at V and 1 base at J, with 8 bases between. The CDR3 runs 14 residues. As DNA, the CDR3 is TGTGCCAGCAGTTACAGGGGTTCGAACACTGAAGCTTTCTTT. It encodes CASSYRGSNTEAFF.

This clonotype was counted only a few times. The CDR3 DNA follows: TGTGCCAGCAGTCGGACTAGCGGGGGGCAAGAGGAGCAGTTCTTC. Translation: CASSRTSGGQEEQFF. This chain connects TRBV5-5 to TRBJ2-1; 14 bases are shared with TRBD2. The CDR3 is 15 residues long. CDR1 is SGHKS, CDR2 YYEKEE, per germline (reference sequence). The V and J ends lost 5 bases and 10 bases, in that order; junction bases with no gene match: 8.

The rearrangement links TRBV7-9 to TRBJ2-7; 8 bases fit TRBD1. J was trimmed by 4 bases and V by 5 bases; bases with no gene match: 10. Germline CDR1 SEHNR, CDR2 FQNEAQ (reference sequence). This CDR3 has 15 residues. CDR3 nucleotides: TGTGCCAGCAGCGCCCCAGGGGGCTCTATGTACGAGCAGTACTTC. It yields the protein CASSAPGGSMYEQYF.

The rearrangement links TRBV7-9 to TRBJ1-2; tentatively, D is TRBD1 (6 bases). V was clipped by 3 bases and J by 12 bases, with 14 bases between them. Germline lookup yields CDR1 SEHNR and CDR2 FQNEAQ (reference sequence). The CDR3 sequence is 12 residues long. CDR3 DNA: TGTGCCAGCAGCTTGGCGGACAGTATCAACACCTTC. Its protein product is CASSLADSINTF.

V gene TRBV7-2 combines with J gene TRBJ2-1; 10 bases are a match to TRBD2. J gave up 8 bases and V 4 bases, and 8 bases lay outside the gene matches. This CDR3 spans 15 amino acids. CDR1 SGHTA and CDR2 FQGNSA come from the germline V gene. The CDR3 loop reads CASSSRLAGRDEQFF. In DNA form, the CDR3 reads TGTGCCAGCAGCTCCCGACTAGCGGGCAGGGATGAGCAGTTCTTC.

The genes are TRBV10-3 and TRBJ2-5; 7 bases line up with TRBD2. The J call may not be correct, given that the DNA end is closer to TRBJ2-7. Germline CDR1 is ENHRY and CDR2 is SYGVKD. The CDR3 spans 15 residues. CDR3 region: CAIKMARGRVSEQYF. The CDR3, as DNA: TGTGCCATCAAAATGGCTCGCGGGAGAGTATCCGAGCAGTACTTC.

The V and J genes are TRBV12-3 or TRBV12-4 and TRBJ2-3; 11 bases are shared with TRBD2. J lost 6 bases, V lost 5 bases, and 13 bases had no gene match. This CDR3 is built from 17 residues. This CDR3 reads CASSPIRPGLAVDTQYF. The DNA for the CDR3 is TGTGCCAGCAGTCCAATCCGTCCGGGACTAGCGGTTGATACGCAGTATTTT.

This clonotype was seen a few times. The J gene is TRBJ1-1, the V gene TRBV5-5; maybe TRBD1 (5 bases). V lost 0 bases to trimming and J lost 6 bases, with 12 bases between them. Germline V gene sequence: CDR1 SGHKS, CDR2 YYEKEE (reference sequence). The CDR3 runs to 14 residues. The CDR3 sequence is CASSLAGAGPEAFF. The CDR3 DNA reads as TGTGCCAGCAGCTTGGCCGGCGCGGGGCCTGAAGCTTTCTTT.

The table lists this clonotype with a few counts. This chain connects TRBV6-4 to TRBJ2-1, with 8 bases aligning to TRBD2. The CDR3 contains 14 residues. The V gene's germline CDR1 is MRHNA and CDR2 SNTAGT. V trimming: 4 bases; J trimming: 6 bases; junction bases outside the gene matches: 5. This CDR3 is CASSAGGAPNEQFF. The CDR3 DNA reads as TGTGCCAGCAGTGCGGGGGGGGCTCCCAATGAGCAGTTCTTC.

The chain joins TRBV29-1 to TRBJ2-4; 7 nucleotides line up with TRBD1. CDR3 length: 13 amino acids. V gave up 8 bases and J gave up 0 bases; unmatched junction bases: 4. The germline gives CDR1 SQVTM, CDR2 ANQGSEA. CDR3: CSFRQGAKNIQYF. The CDR3 coding sequence is TGCAGCTTTAGACAGGGAGCCAAAAACATTCAGTACTTC.